Presented here are 25 T cell receptor beta chains from one specimen sequenced in a study of human T cells and chemical hapten exposure. The sample's time point: pre-sensitization, week 0. The treatment: therapeutic diphenylcyclopropenone sensitization with weekly scalp DPC. TCRdb called the RACE reads again in MiXCR, with one record for every CDR3 protein. The sample carries 180,000 or so distinct CDR3 sequences, nearly 30% recorded once. The sample consisted of whole blood, taken in connection with sensitization to the hapten diphenylcyclopropenone (DPC). The origin of the receptors is a young woman with alopecia areata. Some clones in this sample may be carry-over from other donors' samples.

V gene TRBV6-2 or TRBV6-3 combines with J gene TRBJ2-1; 8 nucleotides agree with TRBD2. The junction had 8 bases not matched to a gene; V was cut back by 11 bases and J by 5 bases. This CDR3 comprises 13 residues. Germline V lookup: CDR1 MNHEY, CDR2 SVGEGT. CDR3 DNA sequence: TGTGCCCATCGGGAGGGCCCCCACAATGAGCAGTTCTTC. This sequence encodes CAHREGPHNEQFF.

The chain uses TRBV6-5 and TRBJ1-5; 7 bases agree with TRBD1. Trimming removed 8 bases from V and 3 bases from J; junction bases left unmatched: 4. This CDR3 region has 13 residues. Germline CDR1 MNHEY, CDR2 SVGAGI. The CDR3 here is CASGDSLNQPQHF. The DNA for the CDR3 is TGTGCCAGCGGGGACAGCCTCAATCAGCCCCAGCATTTT.

This clonotype was detected only a few times. The chain uses TRBV29-1 and TRBJ1-2; 8 bases line up with TRBD1. Germline V gene lookup returns CDR1 SQVTM and CDR2 ANQGSEA. The CDR3 is 16 residues long. The J segment lost 0 bases and the V segment lost 0 bases, leaving 6 bases of the junction unmatched. This CDR3 is CSVEDPPQGANYGYTF. The DNA of the CDR3 is TGCAGCGTTGAAGATCCCCCACAGGGGGCTAACTATGGCTACACCTTC.

V and J are TRBV20-1 and TRBJ1-2, with a possible D match to TRBD1 (6 bases). The V and J ends lost 5 bases and 3 bases respectively, with 10 bases between them. Germline V gene data show CDR1 as DFQATT and CDR2 as SNEGSKA (reference sequence). CDR3 length: 12 residues. The CDR3 DNA reads TGCAGTGCTGCAGGGGTACACTATGGCTACACCTTC. Translating gives CSAAGVHYGYTF.

This clonotype showed up just a few times. The chain combines TRBV5-6 with TRBJ2-2, with TRBD1 matching 7 bases. Germline CDR1 is SGHDT and CDR2 is YYEEEE. The CDR3 contains 15 residues. The V segment lost 4 bases and the J segment 8 bases; nucleotides outside the gene matches: 11. DNA of the CDR3: TGTGCCAGCAGCATGATGACAGGGATGGCTGGGGAGCTGTTTTTT. Residues: CASSMMTGMAGELFF.

The chain combines TRBV28 with TRBJ2-1; D call uncertain. V lost 7 bases, J lost 0 bases, and 13 bases lay in between. The germline gives CDR1 MDHEN, CDR2 SYDVKM. This CDR3 contains 15 residues. Here the CDR3 DNA reads TGTGCCAGCAACCAAGGGAAGGCCTCCTACAATGAGCAGTTCTTC. Its protein is CASNQGKASYNEQFF.

The chain combines TRBV7-2 with TRBJ1-6; TRBD1 matches 7 bases. CDR1 is SGHTA and CDR2 is FQGNSA in the germline V gene. The CDR3 consists of 14 residues. V gave up 5 bases and J gave up 7 bases; unmatched junction bases: 5. CDR3 protein: CASSPTGRNSPLHF. For the CDR3, the DNA is TGTGCCAGCAGCCCGACAGGGCGCAATTCACCCCTCCACTTT.

The chain links TRBV5-1 to TRBJ2-5; D is perhaps TRBD1 or TRBD2 (5 bases each). Germline V gene sequence: CDR1 SGHRS, CDR2 YFSETQ. The CDR3 length is 14 residues. The V and J ends lost 0 bases and 5 bases respectively, with 11 bases between them. The CDR3 sequence is CASSLAPGAETQYF. As DNA, the CDR3 is TGCGCCAGCAGCTTGGCCCCCGGGGCGGAGACCCAGTACTTC.

This clonotype was detected only a few times. J is TRBJ2-5 and V is TRBV28; possibly TRBD2 for D (5 bases). Germline V lookup: CDR1 MDHEN, CDR2 SYDVKM. The CDR3 contains 16 residues. V lost 5 bases and J 4 bases, leaving 20 bases between the germline ends. The CDR3 loop is CASSPPERYPLETQYF. The DNA for the CDR3 is TGTGCCAGCAGTCCTCCGGAGCGGTATCCCCTAGAGACCCAGTACTTC.

V gene TRBV28 combines with J gene TRBJ2-2; 7 nucleotides agree with TRBD1. V shed 4 bases, J shed 4 bases, and the junction held 6 bases outside the gene matches. The CDR3 runs to 15 residues. The germline V gene has CDR1 MDHEN and CDR2 SYDVKM. CDR3 in DNA: TGTGCCAGCAGTTATGACAGGGTGGGCACCGGGGAGCTGTTTTTT. It is translated as CASSYDRVGTGELFF.

CDR3 sequence: CASSFSPRSTQYF. The CDR3 DNA sequence: TGTGCCAGCAGTTTTTCCCCGAGGAGTACGCAGTATTTT. The gene calls are TRBV12-3 or TRBV12-4 and TRBJ2-3; D not certain. CDR3 length: 13 amino acids. V lost 3 bases and J 8 bases, leaving 12 bases between the germline ends.

The chain joins TRBV12-3 or TRBV12-4 to TRBJ1-5; TRBD1 is a possible D gene (6 bases). The CDR3 is 15 amino acids. Trimming shortened V by 6 bases and J by 2 bases, and 14 bases separated the two germline ends. In DNA form, the CDR3 reads TGTGCCAGCAGATCAAACAGGGAGGGCAATCAGCCCCAGCATTTT. Its translation: CASRSNREGNQPQHF.

V and J are TRBV7-2 and TRBJ1-1, with D perhaps matching TRBD1 (5 bases). V lost 0 bases and J 5 bases, leaving 13 bases between the germline ends. This CDR3 contains 15 residues. Germline V CDR1 and CDR2: SGHTA, FQGNSA. This CDR3 is CASSLAMGLGTEAFF. As DNA, the CDR3 is TGTGCCAGCAGCTTAGCTATGGGGCTGGGAACTGAAGCTTTCTTT.

This clonotype was detected many times. The V call is TRBV30, the J call TRBJ2-7; unclear D gene. Deletions cut 0 bases from V and 3 bases from J, with 9 bases between. Germline values: CDR1 GTSNPN, CDR2 SVGIG (reference sequence). The CDR3 totals 13 residues. In nucleotides, the CDR3 is TGTGCCTGGAGTGTAGGAAGCAGCTACGAGCAGTACTTC. This translates into CAWSVGSSYEQYF.

This clonotype was detected once. This chain uses TRBV15 with TRBJ2-7; D ambiguous. Looked up from germline, CDR1 is LNHNV and CDR2 is YYDKDF (reference sequence). This CDR3 has 15 residues. The V gene lost 6 bases and the J gene lost 3 bases, with 18 bases spanning the gap. For the CDR3, the DNA is TGTGCCACCAGTCCCCATGGCGAAACCTTCTACGAGCAGTACTTC. Its translation is CATSPHGETFYEQYF.

This clonotype came up a few times. The rearrangement links TRBV24-1 to TRBJ2-1; 11 nucleotides match TRBD2. CDR1 and CDR2 from the germline V gene are KGHDR and SFDVKD. This CDR3 is built from 17 residues. The V segment lost 3 bases and the J segment 7 bases; nucleotides outside the gene matches: 10. The CDR3 here is CATSDANLAGGFNEQFF. CDR3 sequence (DNA): TGTGCCACCAGTGATGCCAACTTAGCGGGAGGGTTTAATGAGCAGTTCTTC.

This clonotype was picked up a small number of times. The V and J genes are TRBV5-1 and TRBJ2-5, with TRBD2 identical over 8 bases. Trimming removed 0 bases from V and 2 bases from J; junction bases left unmatched: 6. The V gene's germline CDR1 is SGHRS and CDR2 YFSETQ. The CDR3 has 16 residues. CDR3 DNA sequence: TGCGCCAGCAGCTTGGGAGCGGGGGTTACTCAAGAGACCCAGTACTTC. Encoded protein: CASSLGAGVTQETQYF.

The genes are TRBV19 and TRBJ1-4; 9 nucleotides line up with TRBD1. This CDR3 is 14 amino acids long. V lost 6 bases, J lost 7 bases, and 6 bases stayed unmatched. Germline-derived CDR1 and CDR2 are LNHDA and SQIVND (reference sequence). The DNA of the CDR3 is TGTGCCAGTAGCCCCGGGACAGGGACTGAAAAACTGTTTTTT. Translated: CASSPGTGTEKLFF.

The V gene is TRBV7-2, the J gene TRBJ2-1; tentative D call: TRBD2 (7 bases). The length of the CDR3 is 14 residues. Germline V gene lookup returns CDR1 SGHTA and CDR2 FQGNSA. V was pared by 1 base and J by 9 bases, with 13 bases between. The CDR3 loop is CASSLGGGVTEQFF. The CDR3 coding sequence is TGTGCCAGCAGCTTAGGAGGGGGGGTGACTGAGCAGTTCTTC.

The sample holds many counts of this clonotype. V gene TRBV5-1 combines with J gene TRBJ2-5; D remains ambiguous. Trimming took off 4 bases at V and 2 bases at J, with 3 bases between the two ends. Per the germline V gene, CDR1 is SGHRS and CDR2 is YFSETQ. The CDR3 runs to 11 residues. CDR3 DNA: TGCGCCAGCAGCATGCAAGAGACCCAGTACTTC. This gives the protein CASSMQETQYF.

The rearrangement joins TRBV2 to TRBJ2-1; a possible D gene is TRBD2 (5 bases). The germline V gene encodes CDR1 SNHLY and CDR2 FYNNEI. V was clipped by 3 bases and J by 6 bases, with 12 bases between them. The CDR3 runs 14 residues. The chain's CDR3 is CASSDRLAGNEQFF. CDR3 coding DNA: TGTGCCAGCAGTGACAGGCTAGCTGGCAATGAGCAGTTCTTC. The full variable domain, with the rest looked up from reference TRBV2 and TRBJ2-1, is EPEVTQTPSHQVTQMGQEVILRCVPISNHLYFYWYRQILGQKVEFLVSFYNNEISEKSEIFDDQFSVERPDGSNFTLKIRSTKLEDSAMYFCASSDRLAGNEQFFGPGTRLTVL.

The chain is built from TRBV6-1 and TRBJ1-1; 7 nucleotides line up with TRBD1. Germline loops: CDR1 MNHNS, CDR2 SASEGT. The CDR3 has 13 residues. Unmatched junction bases numbered 4, after V lost 6 bases and J lost 3 bases. The CDR3 DNA follows: TGTGCCAGCAGGCGGGACAGTTACACTGAAGCTTTCTTT. Protein product: CASRRDSYTEAFF.

V is TRBV29-1 and J is TRBJ2-5, with 8 bases fitting TRBD1. J was trimmed by 2 bases and V by 6 bases; bases with no gene match: 8. The germline CDR1 and CDR2 sequences are SQVTM and ANQGSEA. CDR3 length: 14 amino acids. CDR3 in amino acids: CSVPDRETQETQYF. The CDR3 coding sequence is TGCAGCGTACCGGACAGGGAGACGCAAGAGACCCAGTACTTC.

J is TRBJ1-2 and V is TRBV29-1; no definite D call. Germline assignment: CDR1 SQVTM and CDR2 ANQGSEA. This CDR3 has 12 residues. V dropped 4 bases and J dropped 5 bases, with 11 bases sitting between them. In DNA form, the CDR3 reads TGCAGCGTTGGCTCGGTAGGGTATGGCTACACCTTC. Its protein is CSVGSVGYGYTF.

The chain links TRBV10-3 to TRBJ2-7; D is possibly TRBD1 (5 bases). V was cut by 6 bases and J by 6 bases, with 12 bases left in between. Per the germline V gene, CDR1 is ENHRY and CDR2 is SYGVKD. The length of the CDR3 is 12 residues. CDR3 residues: CAIRGRDSEQYF. In DNA form, the CDR3 reads TGTGCCATCAGAGGTAGAGACAGCGAGCAGTACTTC.